This entry features one TCR beta chain sequence. What it binds is not known. Different DNA sequences within this sample yield the same CDR3. None of the donors, who were healthy HIV-negative adults, had recently had acute infections or vaccinations. From CD4+ cells came CD45RA+ naive and CD45RA-negative memory subsets. This record belongs to a study of shared clonotypes between healthy human individuals. Whole-study context: The donors, a couple of women and a few men, were aged 18 to 49. Study-level points and caveats: Larger richness was generally estimated for naive than memory subsets.

The protocol was immunoSEQ multiplex PCR, while the TCRdb copy is restricted to in-frame clones and leaves out a portion. The sample yields a few million clones, 90% to 95% seen once. Material: naive CD4+ T cells sorted from blood. Subset given: CD45RA+ positively selected. This TCR was recovered from a man aged 18 to 30 in good health.

DNA of the CDR3: TGCGCCAGCAGCCAAGACCGGGGGGGCTACGAGCAGTACTTC. Translation: CASSQDRGGYEQYF. The rearrangement links TRBV4-1 to TRBJ2-7; 8 bases fit TRBD2. V was clipped by 0 bases and J by 3 bases; unmatched bases: 1. The CDR3 loop spans 14 amino acids. CDR1 and CDR2 from the germline V gene are MGHRA and YSYEKL.